This T cell receptor beta chain originates from a study of blood T cell repertoires in COVID-19. Study-level background: Samples of COVID-19 (acute and convalescent) were obtained from the United States, Italy and Spain. Sample material is recorded as cDNA or gDNA derived from T cells, B-cell-depleted T cells, or PBMCs.

Generated by immunoSEQ multiplex PCR, the TCRdb table keeps only in-frame clones and is missing some. The sample lists approximately 350,000 clones, over 75% seen once, with roughly 3% in the top ten. V lost 6 bases to trimming and J lost 4 bases, with 15 bases between them. This CDR3 contains 14 residues. In germline, CDR1 is LNHDA, CDR2 SQIVND (reference sequence). The specimen was PBMCs or T cells enriched from blood (not recorded which). This chain connects TRBV19 to TRBJ1-2; D might be TRBD1 (6 bases). This TCR came from a young woman who had recovered from COVID-19. The chain's CDR3 is CASSYPGHPYGYTF. In DNA, the CDR3 is TGTGCCAGTAGCTACCCGGGACACCCCTATGGCTACACCTTC.